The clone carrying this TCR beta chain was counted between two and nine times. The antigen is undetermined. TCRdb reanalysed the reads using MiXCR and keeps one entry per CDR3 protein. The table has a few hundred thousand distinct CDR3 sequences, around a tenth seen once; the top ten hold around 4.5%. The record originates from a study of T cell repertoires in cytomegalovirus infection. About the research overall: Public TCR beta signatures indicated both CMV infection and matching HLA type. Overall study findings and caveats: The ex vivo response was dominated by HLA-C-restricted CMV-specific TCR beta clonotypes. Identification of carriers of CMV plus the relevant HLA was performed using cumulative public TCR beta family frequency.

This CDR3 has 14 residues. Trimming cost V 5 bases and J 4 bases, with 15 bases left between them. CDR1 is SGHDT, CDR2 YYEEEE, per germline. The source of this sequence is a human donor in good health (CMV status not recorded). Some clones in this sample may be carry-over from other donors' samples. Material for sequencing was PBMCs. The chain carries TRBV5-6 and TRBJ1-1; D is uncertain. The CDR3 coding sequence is TGTGCCAGCAGTACCCCACTTGATGCCACTGAAGCTTTCTTT. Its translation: CASSTPLDATEAFF.